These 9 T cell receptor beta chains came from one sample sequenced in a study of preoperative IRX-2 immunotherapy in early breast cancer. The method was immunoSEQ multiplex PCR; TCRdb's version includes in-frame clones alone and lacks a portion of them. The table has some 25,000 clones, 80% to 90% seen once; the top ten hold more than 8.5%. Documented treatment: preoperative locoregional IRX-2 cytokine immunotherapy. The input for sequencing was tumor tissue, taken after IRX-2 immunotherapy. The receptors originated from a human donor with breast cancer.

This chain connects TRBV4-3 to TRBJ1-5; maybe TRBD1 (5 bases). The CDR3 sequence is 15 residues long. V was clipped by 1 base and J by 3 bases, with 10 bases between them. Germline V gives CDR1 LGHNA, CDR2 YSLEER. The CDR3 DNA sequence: TGCGCCAGCAGCCAAGTGGTACAGGTCAATCAGCCCCAGCATTTT. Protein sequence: CASSQVVQVNQPQHF.

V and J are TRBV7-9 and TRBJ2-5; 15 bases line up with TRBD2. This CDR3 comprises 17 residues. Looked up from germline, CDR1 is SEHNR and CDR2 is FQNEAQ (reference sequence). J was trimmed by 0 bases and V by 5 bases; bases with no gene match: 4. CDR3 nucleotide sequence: TGTGCCAGCAGCCCAGGGACTAGCGGGGGGAACCAAGAGACCCAGTACTTC. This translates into CASSPGTSGGNQETQYF.

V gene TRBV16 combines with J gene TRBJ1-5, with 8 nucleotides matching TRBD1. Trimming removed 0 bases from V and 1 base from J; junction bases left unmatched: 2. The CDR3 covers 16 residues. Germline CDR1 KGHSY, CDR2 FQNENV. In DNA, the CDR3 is TGTGCCAGCAGCCAATCATGGACAGGGAGCAATCAGCCCCAGCATTTT. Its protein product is CASSQSWTGSNQPQHF.

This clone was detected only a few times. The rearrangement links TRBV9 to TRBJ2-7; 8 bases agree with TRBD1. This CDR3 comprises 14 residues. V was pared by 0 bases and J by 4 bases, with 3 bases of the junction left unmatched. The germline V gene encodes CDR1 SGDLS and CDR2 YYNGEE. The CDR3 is CASSVATGGYEQYF. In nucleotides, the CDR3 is TGTGCCAGCAGCGTAGCTACAGGGGGATACGAGCAGTACTTC.

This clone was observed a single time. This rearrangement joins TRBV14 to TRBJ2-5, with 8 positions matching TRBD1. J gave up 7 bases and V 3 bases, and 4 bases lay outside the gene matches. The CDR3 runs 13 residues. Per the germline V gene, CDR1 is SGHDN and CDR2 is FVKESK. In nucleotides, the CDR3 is TGTGCCAGCAGCCAGGCAGGGGGCATGACCCAGTACTTC. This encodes CASSQAGGMTQYF.

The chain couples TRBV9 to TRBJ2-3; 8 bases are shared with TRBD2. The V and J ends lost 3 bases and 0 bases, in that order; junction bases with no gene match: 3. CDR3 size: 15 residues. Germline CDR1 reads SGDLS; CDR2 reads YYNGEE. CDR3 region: CASSARGGSTDTQYF. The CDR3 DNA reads TGTGCCAGCAGCGCACGGGGGGGGAGCACAGATACGCAGTATTTT.

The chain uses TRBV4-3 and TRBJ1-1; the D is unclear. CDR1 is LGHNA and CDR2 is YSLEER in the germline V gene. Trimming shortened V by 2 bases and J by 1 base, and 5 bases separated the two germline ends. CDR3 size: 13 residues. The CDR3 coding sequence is TGCGCCAGCAGCCAAACCACGAACACTGAAGCTTTCTTT. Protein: CASSQTTNTEAFF.

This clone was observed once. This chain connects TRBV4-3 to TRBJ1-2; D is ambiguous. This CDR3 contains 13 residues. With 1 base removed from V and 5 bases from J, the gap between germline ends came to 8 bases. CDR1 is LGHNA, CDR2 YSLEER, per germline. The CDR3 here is CASSQATGYGYTF. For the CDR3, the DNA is TGCGCCAGCAGCCAAGCCACCGGGTATGGCTACACCTTC.

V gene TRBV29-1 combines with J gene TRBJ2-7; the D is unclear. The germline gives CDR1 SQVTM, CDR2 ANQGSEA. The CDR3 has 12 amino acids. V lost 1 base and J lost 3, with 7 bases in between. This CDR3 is CSVEVGRYEQYF. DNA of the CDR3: TGCAGCGTTGAAGTGGGCCGCTACGAGCAGTACTTC.